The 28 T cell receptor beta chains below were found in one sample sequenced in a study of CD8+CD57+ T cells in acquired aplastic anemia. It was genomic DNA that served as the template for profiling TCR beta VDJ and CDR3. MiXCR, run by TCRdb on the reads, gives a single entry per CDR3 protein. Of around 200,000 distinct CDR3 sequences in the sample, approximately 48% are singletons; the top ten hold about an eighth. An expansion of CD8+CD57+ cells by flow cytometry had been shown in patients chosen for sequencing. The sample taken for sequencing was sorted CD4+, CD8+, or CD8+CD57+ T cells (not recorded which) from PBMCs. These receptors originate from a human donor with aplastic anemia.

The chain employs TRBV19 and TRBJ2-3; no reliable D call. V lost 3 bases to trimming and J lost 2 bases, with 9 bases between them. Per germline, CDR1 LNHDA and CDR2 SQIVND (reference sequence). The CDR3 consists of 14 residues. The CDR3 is CASSIWQNTDTQYF. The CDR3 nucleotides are TGTGCCAGTAGTATTTGGCAGAACACAGATACGCAGTATTTT. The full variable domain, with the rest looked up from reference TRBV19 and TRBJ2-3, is DGGITQSPKYLFRKEGQNVTLSCEQNLNHDAMYWYRQDPGQGLRLIYYSQIVNDFQKGDIAEGYSVSREKKESFPLTVTSAQKNPTAFYLCASSIWQNTDTQYFGPGTRLTVL.

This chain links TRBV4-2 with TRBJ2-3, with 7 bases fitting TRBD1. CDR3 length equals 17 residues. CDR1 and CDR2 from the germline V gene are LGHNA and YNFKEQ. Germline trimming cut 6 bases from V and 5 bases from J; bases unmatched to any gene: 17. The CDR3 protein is CASSRRIGTVSQDTQYF. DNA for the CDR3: TGTGCCAGCAGTCGTAGGATCGGGACAGTTTCCCAAGATACGCAGTATTTT.

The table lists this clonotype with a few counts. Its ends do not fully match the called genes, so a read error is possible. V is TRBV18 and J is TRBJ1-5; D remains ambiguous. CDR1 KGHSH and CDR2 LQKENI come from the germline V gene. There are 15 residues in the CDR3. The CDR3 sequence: CASSPPGGRNQSQHF. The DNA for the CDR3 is TGTGCCAGCTCACCACCCGGCGGGCGCAATCAGTCCCAGCATTTT. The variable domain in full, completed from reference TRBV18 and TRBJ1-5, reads NAGVMQNPRHLVRRRGQEARLRCSPMKGHSHVYWYRQLPEEGLKFMVYLQKENIIDESGMPKERFSAEFPKEGPSILRIQQVVRGDSAAYFCASSPPGGRNQSQHFGDGTRLSIL.

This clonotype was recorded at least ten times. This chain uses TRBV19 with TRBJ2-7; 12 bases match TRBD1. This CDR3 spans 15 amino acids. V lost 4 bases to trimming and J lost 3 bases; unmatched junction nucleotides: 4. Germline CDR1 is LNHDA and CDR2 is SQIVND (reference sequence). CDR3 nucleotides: TGTGCCAGTAGTACCGGGACAGGGGGCGTCTACGAGCAGTACTTC. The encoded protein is CASSTGTGGVYEQYF.

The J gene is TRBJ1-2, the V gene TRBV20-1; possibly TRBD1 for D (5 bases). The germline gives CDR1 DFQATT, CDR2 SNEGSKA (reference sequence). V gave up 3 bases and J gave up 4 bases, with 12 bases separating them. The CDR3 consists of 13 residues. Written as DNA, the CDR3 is TGCAGTGCTAGCTCGGGGGGGGTCTATGGCTACACCTTC. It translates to CSASSGGVYGYTF.

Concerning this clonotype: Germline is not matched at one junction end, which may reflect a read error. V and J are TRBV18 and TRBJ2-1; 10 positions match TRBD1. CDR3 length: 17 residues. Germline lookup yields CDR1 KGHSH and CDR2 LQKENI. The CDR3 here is CASSRLGTGEAYNKQFF. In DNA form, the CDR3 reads TGTGCCAGCTCACGCCTCGGGACAGGGGAAGCCTACAATAAGCAGTTCTTC.

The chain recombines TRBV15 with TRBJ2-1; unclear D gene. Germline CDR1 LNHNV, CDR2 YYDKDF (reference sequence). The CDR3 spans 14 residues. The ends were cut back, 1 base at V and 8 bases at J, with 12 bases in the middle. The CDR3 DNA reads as TGTGCCACCAGCAGAGTCGATCTGTCCGATGAGCAGTTCTTC. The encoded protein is CATSRVDLSDEQFF. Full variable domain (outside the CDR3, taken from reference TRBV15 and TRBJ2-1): DAMVIQNPRYQVTQFGKPVTLSCSQTLNHNVMYWYQQKSSQAPKLLFHYYDKDFNNEADTPDNFQSRRPNTSFCFLDIRSPGLGDTAMYLCATSRVDLSDEQFFGPGTRLTVL.

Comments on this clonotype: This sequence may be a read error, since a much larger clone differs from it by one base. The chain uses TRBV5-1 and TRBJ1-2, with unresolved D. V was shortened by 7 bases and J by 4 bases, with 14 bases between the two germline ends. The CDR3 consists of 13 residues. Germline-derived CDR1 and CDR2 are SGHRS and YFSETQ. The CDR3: CASGIDPRYGYTF. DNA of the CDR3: TGCGCCAGCGGGATTGATCCCCGCTATGGCTACACCTTC.

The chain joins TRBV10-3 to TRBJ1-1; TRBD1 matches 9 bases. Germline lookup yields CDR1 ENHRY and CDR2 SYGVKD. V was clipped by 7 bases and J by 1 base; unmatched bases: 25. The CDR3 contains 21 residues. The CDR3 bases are TGTGCCATCATGAGGGGGTTGGGACAGGGTGTCCCCGAAAGGACGAACACTGAAGCTTTCTTT. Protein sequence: CAIMRGLGQGVPERTNTEAFF.

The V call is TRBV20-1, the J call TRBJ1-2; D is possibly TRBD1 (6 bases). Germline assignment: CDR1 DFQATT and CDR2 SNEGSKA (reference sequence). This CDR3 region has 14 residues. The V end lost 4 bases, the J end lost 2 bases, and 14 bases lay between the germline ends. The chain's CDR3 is CSATRGQGNYGYTF. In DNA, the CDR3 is TGCAGTGCTACCCGGGGGCAGGGGAACTATGGCTACACCTTC.

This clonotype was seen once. The CDR3 sequence: CASSQDGREKNEQYF. Written as DNA, the CDR3 is TGCGCCAGCAGCCAAGACGGCAGGGAGAAAAACGAGCAGTACTTC. The J gene is TRBJ2-7, the V gene TRBV4-1; D tentatively fits TRBD1 or TRBD2 (5 bases each). Trimming took 0 bases from V and 5 from J, leaving 14 bases between them. This CDR3 has 15 amino acids. Germline CDR1 reads MGHRA; CDR2 reads YSYEKL.

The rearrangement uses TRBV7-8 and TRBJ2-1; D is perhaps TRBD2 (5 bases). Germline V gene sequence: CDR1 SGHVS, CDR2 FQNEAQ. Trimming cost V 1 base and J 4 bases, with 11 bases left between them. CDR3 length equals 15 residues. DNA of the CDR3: TGTGCCAGCAGCTTAGGGCGGACGGGGTACAATGAGCAGTTCTTC. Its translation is CASSLGRTGYNEQFF.

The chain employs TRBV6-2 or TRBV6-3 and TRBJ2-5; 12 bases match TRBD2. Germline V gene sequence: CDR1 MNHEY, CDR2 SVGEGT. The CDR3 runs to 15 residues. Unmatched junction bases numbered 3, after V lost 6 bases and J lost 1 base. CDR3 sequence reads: CASRGLAGIQETQYF. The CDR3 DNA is TGTGCCAGCAGGGGACTAGCGGGTATCCAAGAGACCCAGTACTTC.

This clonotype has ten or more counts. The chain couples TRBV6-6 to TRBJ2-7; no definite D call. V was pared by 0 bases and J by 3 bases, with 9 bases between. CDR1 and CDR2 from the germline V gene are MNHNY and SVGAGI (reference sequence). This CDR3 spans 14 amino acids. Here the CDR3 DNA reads TGTGCCAGCAGTTACTCGAGGATTCGCTACGAGCAGTACTTC. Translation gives CASSYSRIRYEQYF.

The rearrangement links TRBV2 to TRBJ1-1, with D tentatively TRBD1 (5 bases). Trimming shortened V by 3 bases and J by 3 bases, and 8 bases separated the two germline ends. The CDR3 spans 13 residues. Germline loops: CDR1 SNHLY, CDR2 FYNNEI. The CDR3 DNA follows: TGTGCCAGCAGTGAGGAGGGGTACACTGAAGCTTTCTTT. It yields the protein CASSEEGYTEAFF.

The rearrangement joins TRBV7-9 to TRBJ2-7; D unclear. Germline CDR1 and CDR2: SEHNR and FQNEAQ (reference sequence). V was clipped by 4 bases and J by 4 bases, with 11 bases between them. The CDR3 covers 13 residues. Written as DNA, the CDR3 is TGTGCCAGCAGCTCCTACCCACGTTACGAGCAGTACTTC. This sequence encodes CASSSYPRYEQYF.

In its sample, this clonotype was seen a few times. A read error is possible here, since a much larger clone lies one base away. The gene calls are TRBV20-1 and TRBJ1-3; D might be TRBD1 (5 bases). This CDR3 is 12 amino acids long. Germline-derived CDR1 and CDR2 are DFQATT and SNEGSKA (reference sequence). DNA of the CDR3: TGCAGTGCCGGGGACTCTGGAGACACCATATATTTT. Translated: CSAGDSGDTIYF.

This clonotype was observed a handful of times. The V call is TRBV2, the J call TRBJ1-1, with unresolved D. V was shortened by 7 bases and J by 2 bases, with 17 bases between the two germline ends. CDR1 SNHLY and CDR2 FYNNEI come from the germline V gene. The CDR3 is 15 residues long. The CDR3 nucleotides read TGTGCCAGCATTAAATCCCCTGACCGTAACACTGAAGCTTTCTTT. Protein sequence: CASIKSPDRNTEAFF. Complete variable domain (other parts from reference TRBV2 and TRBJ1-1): EPEVTQTPSHQVTQMGQEVILRCVPISNHLYFYWYRQILGQKVEFLVSFYNNEISEKSEIFDDQFSVERPDGSNFTLKIRSTKLEDSAMYFCASIKSPDRNTEAFFGQGTRLTVV.

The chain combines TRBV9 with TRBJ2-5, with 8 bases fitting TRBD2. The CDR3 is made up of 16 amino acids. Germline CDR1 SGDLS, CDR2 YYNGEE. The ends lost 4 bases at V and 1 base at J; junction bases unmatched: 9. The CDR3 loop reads CASSIGISGTQETQYF. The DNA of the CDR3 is TGTGCCAGCAGCATCGGGATTAGCGGGACCCAAGAGACCCAGTACTTC.

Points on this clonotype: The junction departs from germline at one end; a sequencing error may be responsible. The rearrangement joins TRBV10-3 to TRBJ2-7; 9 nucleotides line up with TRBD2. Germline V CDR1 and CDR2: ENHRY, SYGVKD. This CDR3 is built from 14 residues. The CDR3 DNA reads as TGTGCCATCGGTCGGGGCGGGGGGGACTACGAGCGGTACTTC. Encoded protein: CAIGRGGGDYERYF.

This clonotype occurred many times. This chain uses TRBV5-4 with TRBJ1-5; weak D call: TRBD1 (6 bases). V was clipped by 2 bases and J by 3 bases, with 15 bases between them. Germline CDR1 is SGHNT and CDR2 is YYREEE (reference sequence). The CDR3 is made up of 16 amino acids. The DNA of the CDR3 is TGTGCCAGCAGCTTTTCTGGGGGGCAGGACAATCAGCCCCAGCATTTT. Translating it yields CASSFSGGQDNQPQHF.

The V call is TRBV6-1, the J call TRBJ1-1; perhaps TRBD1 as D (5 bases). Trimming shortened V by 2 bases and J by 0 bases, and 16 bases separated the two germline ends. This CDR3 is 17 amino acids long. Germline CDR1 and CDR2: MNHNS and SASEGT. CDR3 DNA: TGTGCCAGCAGTGAACGTCGGGCAGGGCGGATGAACACTGAAGCTTTCTTT. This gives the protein CASSERRAGRMNTEAFF.

The CDR3 here is CASSWGLLSNQPQHF. DNA for the CDR3: TGTGCCAGCAGCTGGGGCCTCCTAAGCAATCAGCCCCAGCATTTT. This rearrangement joins TRBV11-3 to TRBJ1-5; D possibly corresponds to TRBD1 (5 bases). CDR1 and CDR2 from the germline V gene are SGHNT and YENEEA. The CDR3 is 15 amino acids. The V and J ends lost 4 bases and 1 base respectively, with 11 bases between them.

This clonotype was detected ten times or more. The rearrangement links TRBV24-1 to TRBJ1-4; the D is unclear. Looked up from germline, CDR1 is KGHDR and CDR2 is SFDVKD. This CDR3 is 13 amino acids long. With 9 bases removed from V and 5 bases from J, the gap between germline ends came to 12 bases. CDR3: CATSGKGNEKLFF. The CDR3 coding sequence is TGTGCCACCTCGGGGAAGGGAAATGAAAAACTGTTTTTT.

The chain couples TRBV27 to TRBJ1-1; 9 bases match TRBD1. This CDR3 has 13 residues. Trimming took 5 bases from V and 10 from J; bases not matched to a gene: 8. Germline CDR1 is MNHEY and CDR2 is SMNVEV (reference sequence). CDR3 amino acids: CASSETGGGVAFF. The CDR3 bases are TGTGCCAGCAGTGAAACAGGGGGCGGCGTAGCTTTCTTT.

In DNA form, the CDR3 reads TGTGCCACCAGCTCCCGGACAGGGGCGGGGGAGACCCAGTACTTC. Translated, it gives CATSSRTGAGETQYF. The chain employs TRBV15 and TRBJ2-5; 9 positions match TRBD1. The CDR3 has 15 residues. Per germline, CDR1 LNHNV and CDR2 YYDKDF (reference sequence). V lost 5 bases to trimming and J lost 5 bases; unmatched junction nucleotides: 9.

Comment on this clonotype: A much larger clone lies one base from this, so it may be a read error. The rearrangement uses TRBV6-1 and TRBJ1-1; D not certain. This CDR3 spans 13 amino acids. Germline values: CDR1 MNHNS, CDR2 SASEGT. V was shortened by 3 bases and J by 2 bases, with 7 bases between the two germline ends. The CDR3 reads CASSEASNTEAFF. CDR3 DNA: TGTGCCAGCAGTGAGGCCTCCAACACTGAAGCTTTCTTT.

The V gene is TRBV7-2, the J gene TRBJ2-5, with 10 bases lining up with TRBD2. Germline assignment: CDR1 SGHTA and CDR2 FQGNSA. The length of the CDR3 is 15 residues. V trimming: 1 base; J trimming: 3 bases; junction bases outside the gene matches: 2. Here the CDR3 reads CASSLVGLAEETQYF. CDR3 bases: TGTGCCAGCAGCTTAGTCGGACTAGCGGAAGAGACCCAGTACTTC.